This TCR beta chain was sequenced during a study of T-cell memory formation after mild COVID-19. Study overall: Among the donors, TCR clusters were largely specific to each donor.

The authors produced TCR alpha and TCR beta cDNA libraries with sample barcodes and UMIs by 5'RACE using constant-segment primers. Using its own MiXCR run on the 5' RACE reads, TCRdb lists one record per CDR3 protein. The data show about 350,000 distinct CDR3 sequences, about 15% seen once. Study results and caveats: Chiefly within CM and EM were the contracting CD4+ clones; CD8+ ones were within EMRA. While clones contracting from day 15 to 85 were balanced between CD4 and CD8, later expanders leaned CD4+.

There are a few counts of this clonotype. The antigen remains undetermined. The J segment lost 4 bases and the V segment lost 4 bases, leaving 9 bases of the junction unmatched. Germline V gene data show CDR1 as SGHRS and CDR2 as YFSETQ. The CDR3 consists of 15 residues. The sequencing sample was made of PBMCs or a T cell subset sorted from them (not recorded which). This receptor was identified in a young man who had mild COVID-19 (a few samples of this study predate the infection). Cell type and time point are not known. This chain links TRBV5-1 with TRBJ1-1, with 8 bases aligning to TRBD1. The CDR3 loop reads CASSPGTGLATEAFF. The CDR3 DNA is TGCGCCAGCAGCCCGGGGACAGGACTCGCCACTGAAGCTTTCTTT.